The entry below describes one T cell receptor beta chain. The antigen remains unidentified. The data were obtained in a study of cytomegalovirus exposure and HLA in healthy donors. Study-level information: Of all 360 or so donors who were genotyped, roughly 81% belonged to the Caucasian-associated ancestry cluster. Study findings and constraints: An observed cluster of highly shared sequence variants was recorded as a likely sequencing artifact. It was only CMV serostatus that was available as immune exposure information.

Primers for the PCR totalled 60 Vbeta and 13 Jbeta. In the authors' workflow: Unique TCR beta chains numbered around 80 million in a later analysis, with roughly 10 million shared. Assay used: immunoSEQ multiplex PCR; TCRdb lists only in-frame clones, some missing. V, J and clone size were drawn from that table, and D and trimming were deduced from the DNA. The table has around 130,000 clones, around 82% seen once. The TCR was taken from a man aged 50 to 60 in good health and CMV-seronegative. The sample taken for sequencing was PBMCs.

The CDR3 nucleotides read TGCGCCAGCACACAACGGAGGGATATAAGGAGCGAGCAGTACTTC. The encoded protein is CASTQRRDIRSEQYF. This sequence joins TRBV10-2 and TRBJ2-7; a weak D match, TRBD2 (6 bases). V lost 7 bases and J lost 6, with 22 bases in between. Germline CDR1 reads WSHSY; CDR2 reads SAAADI. This CDR3 comprises 15 residues.